This TCR beta chain was profiled in a study of beta chain features in type 1 diabetes. Every bit of the isolated RNA underwent reverse transcription, so sequencing read expressed TCRB transcripts. Sequencing was performed with immunoSEQ multiplex PCR; in TCRdb, only in-frame clones are kept and a portion is missing. The sample holds 160,000 or so clones, approximately 9.1% seen once. CDR1 is SGHRS and CDR2 is YFSETQ in the germline V gene. The CDR3 sequence is 13 residues long. V was trimmed by 1 base and J by 3 bases, leaving 7 bases between them. This clone was recorded a few times. Its antigen remains unknown. Study observations and caveats: TCRB CDR3s were moderately but significantly shorter in Type 1 diabetes patients in all four CD4+ subsets.

V is TRBV5-1 and J is TRBJ2-5; no firm D call. The sample taken for sequencing was central memory CD4+ T cells from blood. The sequence was obtained from a woman aged 25 to 45 with type 1 diabetes. The CDR3 spells CASSLLLKETQYF. The DNA of the CDR3 is TGCGCCAGCAGCTTGTTACTCAAAGAGACCCAGTACTTC.